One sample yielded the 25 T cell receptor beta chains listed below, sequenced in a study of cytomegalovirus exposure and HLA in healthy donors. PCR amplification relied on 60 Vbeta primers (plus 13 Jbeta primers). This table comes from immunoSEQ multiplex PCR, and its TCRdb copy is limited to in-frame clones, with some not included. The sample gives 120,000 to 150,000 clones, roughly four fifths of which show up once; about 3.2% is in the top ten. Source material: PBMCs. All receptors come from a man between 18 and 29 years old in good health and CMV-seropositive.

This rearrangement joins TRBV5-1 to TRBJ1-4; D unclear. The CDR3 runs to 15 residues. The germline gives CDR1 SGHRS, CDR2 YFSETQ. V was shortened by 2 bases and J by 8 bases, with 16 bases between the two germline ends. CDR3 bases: TGCGCCAGCAGCTTCGTACCCGGATCGGGAGAAAAACTGTTTTTT. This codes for CASSFVPGSGEKLFF.

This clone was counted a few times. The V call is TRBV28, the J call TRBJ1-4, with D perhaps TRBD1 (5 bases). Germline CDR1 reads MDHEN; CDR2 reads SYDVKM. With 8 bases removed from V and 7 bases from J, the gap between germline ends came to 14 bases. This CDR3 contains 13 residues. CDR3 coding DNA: TGTGCCAGCGCCAACGGGGGGGGTGAAAAACTGTTTTTT. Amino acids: CASANGGGEKLFF.

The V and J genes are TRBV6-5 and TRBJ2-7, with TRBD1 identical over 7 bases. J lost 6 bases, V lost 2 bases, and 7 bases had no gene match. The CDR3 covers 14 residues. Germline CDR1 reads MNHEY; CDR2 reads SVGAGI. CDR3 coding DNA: TGTGCCAGCAGTTACACCCCAGGGGGTGGCGAGCAGTACTTC. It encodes CASSYTPGGGEQYF.

The CDR3 protein is CASSLVGGSTEAFF. CDR3 DNA: TGTGCCAGCAGCTTAGTAGGCGGGAGCACTGAAGCTTTCTTT. The V call is TRBV7-9, the J call TRBJ1-1; D unresolved. V shed 1 base and J shed 4 bases, with 10 bases lying between them. Per the germline V gene, CDR1 is SEHNR and CDR2 is FQNEAQ (reference sequence). There are 14 residues in the CDR3.

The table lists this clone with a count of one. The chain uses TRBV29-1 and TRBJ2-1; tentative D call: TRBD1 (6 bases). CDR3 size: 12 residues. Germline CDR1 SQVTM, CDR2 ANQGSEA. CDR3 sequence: CGFGGINNEQFF. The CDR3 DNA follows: TGCGGGTTTGGGGGCATCAACAATGAGCAGTTCTTC.

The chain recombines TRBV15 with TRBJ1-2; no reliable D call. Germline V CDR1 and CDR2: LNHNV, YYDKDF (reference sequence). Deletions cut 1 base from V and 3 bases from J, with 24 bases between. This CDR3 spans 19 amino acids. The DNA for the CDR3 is TGTGCCACCAGCAGAGCGTCATTAGCTCAAGGACGGAGGGACTATGGCTACACCTTC. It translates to CATSRASLAQGRRDYGYTF.

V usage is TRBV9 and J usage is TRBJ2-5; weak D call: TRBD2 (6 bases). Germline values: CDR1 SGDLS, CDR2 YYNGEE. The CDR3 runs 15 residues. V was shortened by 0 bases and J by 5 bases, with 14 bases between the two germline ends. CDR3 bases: TGTGCCAGCAGCGTAGGGGCGGGCCGGGGGGAGACCCAGTACTTC. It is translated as CASSVGAGRGETQYF.

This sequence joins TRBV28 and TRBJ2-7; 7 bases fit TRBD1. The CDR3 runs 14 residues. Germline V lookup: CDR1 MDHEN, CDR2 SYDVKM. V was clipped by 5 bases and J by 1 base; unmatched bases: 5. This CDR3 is CASSTRTGSYEQYF. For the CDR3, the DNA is TGTGCCAGCAGTACCCGGACAGGATCCTACGAGCAGTACTTC.

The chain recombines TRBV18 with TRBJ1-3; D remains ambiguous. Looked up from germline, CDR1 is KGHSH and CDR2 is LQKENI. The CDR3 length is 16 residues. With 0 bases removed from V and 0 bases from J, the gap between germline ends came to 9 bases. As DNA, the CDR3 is TGTGCCAGCTCACCACCCTCACTTAACTCTGGAAACACCATATATTTT. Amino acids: CASSPPSLNSGNTIYF.

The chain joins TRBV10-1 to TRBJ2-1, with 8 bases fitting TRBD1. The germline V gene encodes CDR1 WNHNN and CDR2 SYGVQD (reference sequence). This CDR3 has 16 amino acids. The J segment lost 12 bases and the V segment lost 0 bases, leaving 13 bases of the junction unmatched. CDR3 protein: CASSESKDRVRKRQFF. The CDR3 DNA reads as TGCGCCAGCAGTGAGTCGAAGGACAGGGTTAGAAAACGGCAGTTCTTC.

DNA of the CDR3: TGCGCCAGCACTCGCGGGGGGTCCACTAATGAAAAACTGTTTTTT. It codes for CASTRGGSTNEKLFF. The chain combines TRBV5-1 with TRBJ1-4, with a tentative D call TRBD1 (5 bases). Germline V gene data show CDR1 as SGHRS and CDR2 as YFSETQ. This CDR3 is built from 15 residues. Trimming cost V 6 bases and J 2 bases, with 14 bases left between them.

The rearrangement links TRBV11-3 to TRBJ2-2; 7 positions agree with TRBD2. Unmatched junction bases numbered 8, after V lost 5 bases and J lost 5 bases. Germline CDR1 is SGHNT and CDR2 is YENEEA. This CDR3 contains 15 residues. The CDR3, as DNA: TGTGCCAGCAGCCCAGGGTACGGGGGGACCGGGGAGCTGTTTTTT. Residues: CASSPGYGGTGELFF.

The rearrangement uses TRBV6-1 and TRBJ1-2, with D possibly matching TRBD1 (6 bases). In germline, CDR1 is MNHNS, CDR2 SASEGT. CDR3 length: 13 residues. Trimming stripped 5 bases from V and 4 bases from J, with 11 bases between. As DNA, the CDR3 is TGTGCCAGCAGTTCACAGGGAGCCTATGGCTACACCTTC. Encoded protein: CASSSQGAYGYTF.

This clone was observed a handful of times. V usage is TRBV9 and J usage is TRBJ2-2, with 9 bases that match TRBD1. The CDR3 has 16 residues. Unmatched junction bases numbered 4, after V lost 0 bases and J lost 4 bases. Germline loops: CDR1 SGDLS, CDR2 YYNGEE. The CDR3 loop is CASSVDRGRLTGELFF. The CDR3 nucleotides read TGTGCCAGCAGCGTAGACAGGGGGCGCCTCACCGGGGAGCTGTTTTTT.

This CDR3 reads CASSASGQYGYTF. As DNA, the CDR3 is TGTGCCAGCAGTGCCTCCGGACAGTATGGCTACACCTTC. The V gene is TRBV6-6, the J gene TRBJ1-2; D is possibly TRBD1 (6 bases). The germline gives CDR1 MNHNY, CDR2 SVGAGI (reference sequence). The CDR3 sequence is 13 residues long. The ends were cut back, 5 bases at V and 5 bases at J, with 12 bases in the middle.

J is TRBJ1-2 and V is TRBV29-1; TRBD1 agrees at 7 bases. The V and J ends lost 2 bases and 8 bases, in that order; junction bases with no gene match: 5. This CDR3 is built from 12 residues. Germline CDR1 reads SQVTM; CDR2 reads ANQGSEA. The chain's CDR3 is CSVEITGDGYTF. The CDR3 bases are TGCAGCGTTGAAATAACAGGGGACGGCTACACCTTC. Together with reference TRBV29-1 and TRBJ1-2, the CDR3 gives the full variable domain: SAVISQKPSRDICQRGTSLTIQCQVDSQVTMMFWYRQQPGQSLTLIATANQGSEATYESGFVIDKFPISRPNLTFSTLTVSNMSPEDSSIYLCSVEITGDGYTFGSGTRLTVV.

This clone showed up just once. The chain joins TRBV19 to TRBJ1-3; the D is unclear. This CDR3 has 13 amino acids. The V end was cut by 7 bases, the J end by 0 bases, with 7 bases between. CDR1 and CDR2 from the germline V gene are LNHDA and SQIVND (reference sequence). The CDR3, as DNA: TGTGCCAGTACCGAGCCCTCTGGAAACACCATATATTTT. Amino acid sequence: CASTEPSGNTIYF.

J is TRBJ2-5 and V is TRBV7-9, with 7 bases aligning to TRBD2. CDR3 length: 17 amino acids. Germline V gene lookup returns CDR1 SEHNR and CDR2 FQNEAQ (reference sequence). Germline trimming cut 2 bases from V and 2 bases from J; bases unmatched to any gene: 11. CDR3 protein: CASSLRGGGVLQETQYF. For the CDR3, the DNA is TGTGCCAGCAGCTTAAGGGGCGGGGGAGTTCTACAAGAGACCCAGTACTTC.

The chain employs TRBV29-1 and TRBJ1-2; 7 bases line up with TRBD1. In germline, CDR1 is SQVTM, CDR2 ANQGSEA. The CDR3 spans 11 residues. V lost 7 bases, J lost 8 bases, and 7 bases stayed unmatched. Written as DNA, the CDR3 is TGCAGCGCAGGGGGGAGTGAGGGCTACACCTTC. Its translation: CSAGGSEGYTF.

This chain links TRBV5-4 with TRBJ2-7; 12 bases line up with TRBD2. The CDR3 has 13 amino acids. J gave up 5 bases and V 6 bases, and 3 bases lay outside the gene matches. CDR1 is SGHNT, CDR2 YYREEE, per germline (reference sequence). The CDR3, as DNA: TGTGCCAGCACCTCTAGCGGGAGGGACGAGCAGTACTTC. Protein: CASTSSGRDEQYF.

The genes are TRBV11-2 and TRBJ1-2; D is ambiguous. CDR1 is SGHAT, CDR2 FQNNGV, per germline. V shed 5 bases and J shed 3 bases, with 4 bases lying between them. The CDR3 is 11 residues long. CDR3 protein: CASSPYYGYTF. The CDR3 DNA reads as TGTGCCAGCAGCCCATACTATGGCTACACCTTC. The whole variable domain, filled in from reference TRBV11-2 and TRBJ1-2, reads EAGVAQSPRYKIIEKRQSVAFWCNPISGHATLYWYQQILGQGPKLLIQFQNNGVVDDSQLPKDRFSAERLKGVDSTLKIQPAKLEDSAVYLCASSPYYGYTFGSGTRLTVV.

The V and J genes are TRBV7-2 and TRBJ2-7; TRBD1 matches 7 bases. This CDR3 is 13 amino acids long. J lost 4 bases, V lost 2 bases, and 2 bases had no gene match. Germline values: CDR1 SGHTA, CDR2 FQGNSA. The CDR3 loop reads CASSLRTGYEQYF. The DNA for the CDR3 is TGTGCCAGCAGCTTAAGGACAGGTTACGAGCAGTACTTC.

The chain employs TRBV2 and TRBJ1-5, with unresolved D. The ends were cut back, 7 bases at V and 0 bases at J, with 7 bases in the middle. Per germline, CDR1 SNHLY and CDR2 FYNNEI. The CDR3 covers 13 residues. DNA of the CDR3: TGTGCCAGCAAGTCCTATAGCAATCAGCCCCAGCATTTT. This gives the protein CASKSYSNQPQHF.

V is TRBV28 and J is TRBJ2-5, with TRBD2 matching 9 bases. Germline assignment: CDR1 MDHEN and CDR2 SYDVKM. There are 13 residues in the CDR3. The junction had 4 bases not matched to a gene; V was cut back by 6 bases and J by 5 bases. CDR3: CASSSTSGETQYF. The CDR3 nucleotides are TGTGCCAGCAGCTCTACTAGCGGGGAGACCCAGTACTTC.

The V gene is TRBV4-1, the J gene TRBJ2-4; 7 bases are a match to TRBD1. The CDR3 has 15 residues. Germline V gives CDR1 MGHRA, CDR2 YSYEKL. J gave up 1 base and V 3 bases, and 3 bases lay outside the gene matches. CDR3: CASSQTGTAKNIQYF. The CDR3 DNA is TGCGCCAGCAGCCAGACAGGGACGGCCAAAAACATTCAGTACTTC.